Below are 17 T cell receptor beta chains sequenced from a single sample in a study of neurological immune-mediated disorders. Described time point: longitudinal time-point 2. TCRdb independently ran MiXCR on the 5' RACE reads; one entry per CDR3 protein. The table has about 80,000 distinct CDR3 sequences, 5.8% seen once. Sample: PBMCs. Receptors originate from a woman in her sixties or seventies with multiple sclerosis.

This clonotype was seen at least ten times. The V gene is TRBV6-5, the J gene TRBJ1-4; possibly TRBD1 for D (6 bases). Per germline, CDR1 MNHEY and CDR2 SVGAGI. Between the trimmed V and J ends, which lost 4 bases and 11 bases, there was a span of 14 bases. This CDR3 is built from 13 residues. The CDR3 nucleotides are TGTGCCAGCAGTTCGGCAGGGGTTGTCAAACTGTTTTTT. Translating gives CASSSAGVVKLFF.

The table lists this clonotype with many counts. The chain recombines TRBV7-2 with TRBJ1-1, with D uncertain. The CDR3 length is 13 residues. Germline V lookup: CDR1 SGHTA, CDR2 FQGNSA. Trimming took 1 base from V and 11 from J, leaving 14 bases between them. The CDR3 here is CASSLELAPSAFF. CDR3 in DNA: TGTGCCAGCAGCTTAGAGTTAGCCCCGTCGGCTTTCTTT.

This clonotype showed up many times. CDR3 loop: CASIWDRGAGGPNNEQFF. The CDR3 coding sequence is TGTGCCAGCATTTGGGACAGGGGCGCGGGGGGGCCCAACAATGAGCAGTTCTTC. The chain links TRBV2 to TRBJ2-1; possibly TRBD1 for D (10 bases). V was shortened by 7 bases and J by 5 bases, with 27 bases between the two germline ends. In germline, CDR1 is SNHLY, CDR2 FYNNEI. CDR3 size: 18 residues.

This clonotype was observed at least ten times. The V and J genes are TRBV4-1 and TRBJ2-5; either TRBD1 or TRBD2 may fit D (5 bases each). The CDR3 contains 16 residues. The V gene's germline CDR1 is MGHRA and CDR2 YSYEKL. V was shortened by 2 bases and J by 2 bases, with 15 bases between the two germline ends. In DNA, the CDR3 is TGCGCCAGCAGCCAATCGGTCGGGACGCTACAAGAGACCCAGTACTTC. This gives the protein CASSQSVGTLQETQYF.

This clonotype came up many times. The gene calls are TRBV27 and TRBJ2-7; D tentatively fits TRBD1 or TRBD2 (5 bases each). Germline lookup yields CDR1 MNHEY and CDR2 SMNVEV (reference sequence). The V and J ends lost 7 bases and 2 bases respectively, with 21 bases between them. The CDR3 loop spans 16 amino acids. CDR3 sequence: CASKQGTAGSPYEQYF. CDR3 nucleotides: TGTGCCAGCAAACAAGGGACGGCAGGGTCCCCCTACGAGCAGTACTTC.

This clonotype was found many times. The chain employs TRBV5-4 and TRBJ2-1; tentative D call: TRBD1 (6 bases). The length of the CDR3 is 14 residues. Trimming left V 0 bases short and J 6 bases short, with 10 bases between. Germline values: CDR1 SGHNT, CDR2 YYREEE (reference sequence). The CDR3 spells CASSLDRAPNEQFF. CDR3 DNA sequence: TGTGCCAGCAGCTTGGACAGGGCCCCCAATGAGCAGTTCTTC.

This clonotype was seen repeatedly, ten times or more. The V gene is TRBV6-5, the J gene TRBJ2-6; the D is unclear. The V gene's germline CDR1 is MNHEY and CDR2 SVGAGI. Deletions cut 6 bases from V and 0 bases from J, with 9 bases between. This CDR3 is 15 amino acids long. The CDR3 spells CASRGSSSGANVLTF. CDR3 in DNA: TGTGCCAGCAGAGGGTCTAGCTCTGGGGCCAACGTCCTGACTTTC.

At least ten counts were recorded for this clonotype. Here the CDR3 reads CASSLTAGYGYTF. The CDR3 DNA is TGTGCCAGCAGCTTGACAGCAGGCTATGGCTACACCTTC. The chain carries TRBV5-8 and TRBJ1-2; D not resolved. The V end was cut by 1 base, the J end by 4 bases, with 8 bases between. CDR1 SGHTS and CDR2 YDEGEE come from the germline V gene. The CDR3 loop spans 13 amino acids. The variable domain in full, with the rest retrieved from reference TRBV5-8 and TRBJ1-2, is EAGVTQSPTHLIKTRGQQATLRCSPISGHTSVYWYQQALGLGLQFLLWYDEGEERNRGNFPPRFSGRQFPNYSSELNVNALELEDSALYLCASSLTAGYGYTFGSGTRLTVV.

In its sample, this clonotype was seen many times. The chain employs TRBV15 and TRBJ2-7; 7 bases match TRBD1. V shed 0 bases, J shed 7 bases, and the junction held 9 bases outside the gene matches. CDR1 is LNHNV and CDR2 is YYDKDF in the germline V gene (reference sequence). This CDR3 is built from 15 residues. The CDR3: CATSRDTGQTVEQYF. CDR3 in DNA: TGTGCCACCAGCAGAGATACGGGACAGACGGTGGAGCAGTACTTC. Based on the CDR3 plus reference TRBV15 and TRBJ2-7, the full variable domain is DAMVIQNPRYQVTQFGKPVTLSCSQTLNHNVMYWYQQKSSQAPKLLFHYYDKDFNNEADTPDNFQSRRPNTSFCFLDIRSPGLGDTAMYLCATSRDTGQTVEQYFGPGTRLTVT.

This clonotype was seen a few times. J is TRBJ2-7 and V is TRBV2, with TRBD1 matching over 10 bases. Germline loops: CDR1 SNHLY, CDR2 FYNNEI. There are 16 residues in the CDR3. J lost 5 bases, V lost 8 bases, and 15 bases had no gene match. This CDR3 reads CASARTQGQGINEQYF. DNA of the CDR3: TGTGCCAGCGCACGAACCCAGGGACAGGGGATAAACGAGCAGTACTTC.

This clonotype has ten or more counts. The V call is TRBV6-6, the J call TRBJ2-2; D may be TRBD1 (6 bases). The length of the CDR3 is 16 residues. V shed 1 base and J shed 4 bases, with 13 bases lying between them. CDR1 and CDR2 (germline): MNHNY, SVGAGI (reference sequence). The DNA for the CDR3 is TGTGCCAGCAGTTACTACCCGACAGGACCCACCGGGGAGCTGTTTTTT. It yields the protein CASSYYPTGPTGELFF.

This clonotype was observed at least ten times. The gene calls are TRBV6-5 and TRBJ1-1, with TRBD1 matching 9 bases. The trim removed 8 bases at V and 5 bases at J, leaving 6 bases unmatched. Germline V gene data show CDR1 as MNHEY and CDR2 as SVGAGI. The CDR3 consists of 13 residues. The CDR3 here is CASRTGDWTEAFF. As DNA, the CDR3 is TGTGCCAGCCGGACAGGGGATTGGACTGAAGCTTTCTTT.

This clonotype has more than one count but fewer than ten. The rearrangement uses TRBV12-3 or TRBV12-4 and TRBJ2-5; D is undetermined. V was pared by 4 bases and J by 5 bases, with 11 bases between. The CDR3 runs to 13 residues. CDR3 in amino acids: CASSYDLRETQYF. The CDR3 DNA reads TGTGCCAGCAGTTACGACCTGAGGGAGACCCAGTACTTC.

This clonotype was found many times. This chain uses TRBV20-1 with TRBJ2-4, with TRBD1 identical over 8 bases. The J segment lost 1 base and the V segment lost 3 bases, leaving 5 bases of the junction unmatched. Germline lookup yields CDR1 DFQATT and CDR2 SNEGSKA (reference sequence). The CDR3 has 15 amino acids. The chain's CDR3 is CSASRTGRAKNIQYF. DNA of the CDR3: TGCAGTGCTAGTAGGACAGGGCGGGCCAAAAACATTCAGTACTTC.

This clonotype occurred a few times. J is TRBJ1-1 and V is TRBV5-1; D might be TRBD1 (5 bases). The CDR3 is made up of 15 amino acids. V shed 6 bases and J shed 0 bases, with 15 bases lying between them. The germline CDR1 and CDR2 sequences are SGHRS and YFSETQ. The CDR3 region has the DNA TGCGCCAGCATCCCTGGGGGAGGGGTGAACACTGAAGCTTTCTTT. It translates to CASIPGGGVNTEAFF.

In its sample, this clonotype was seen many times. The V gene is TRBV20-1, the J gene TRBJ2-1; 10 nucleotides match TRBD2. V lost 2 bases, J lost 5 bases, and 6 bases stayed unmatched. This CDR3 is 15 amino acids long. Germline V lookup: CDR1 DFQATT, CDR2 SNEGSKA (reference sequence). The CDR3 loop reads CSARRTSGANNEQFF. In DNA form, the CDR3 reads TGCAGTGCTAGAAGAACTAGCGGGGCGAACAATGAGCAGTTCTTC.

This clonotype has at least ten counts. CDR3 nucleotide sequence: TGTGCCACCAGCAGAGAAATGAACACTGAAGCTTTCTTT. It encodes CATSREMNTEAFF. This chain connects TRBV15 to TRBJ1-1; D unclear. CDR1 and CDR2 (germline): LNHNV, YYDKDF (reference sequence). CDR3 length equals 13 residues. Trimming removed 0 bases at V and 0 bases at J, with 2 bases between.